The clone carrying this T cell receptor beta chain was detected many times. Its antigen is as yet unknown. Germline V lookup: CDR1 SGHDN, CDR2 FVKESK. The CDR3 is made up of 18 amino acids. V was trimmed by 4 bases and J by 1 base, leaving 17 bases between them. The sample comes from a study of molecular identifiers for immune sequencing clone quantification. Naive CD8 T cells were FACS-sorted by CD8+CD4-CCR7+CD45RA+ markers. General study results and limits: Clones above 20 RNA copies contained over 98% of effector molecules but under 1% of naive ones.

TCRdb itself ran the PCR reads through MiXCR, one entry per CDR3 protein. The sample shows approximately 680,000 distinct CDR3 sequences, about 25% of them seen only once. The sample comprised naive CD8+ T cells from blood, with Jurkat cell RNA spiked in. Subset described: FACS-sorted CD8+CD4-CCR7+CD45RA+ naive T cells. The chain uses TRBV14 and TRBJ2-6, with unresolved D. This clonotype was obtained from a human donor in good health. Some libraries in this study had Jurkat cell RNA spiked in. The CDR3 reads CASSLLDVRYSGANVLTF. Written as DNA, the CDR3 is TGTGCCAGCAGCCTCCTAGACGTCAGATATTCTGGGGCCAACGTCCTGACTTTC.